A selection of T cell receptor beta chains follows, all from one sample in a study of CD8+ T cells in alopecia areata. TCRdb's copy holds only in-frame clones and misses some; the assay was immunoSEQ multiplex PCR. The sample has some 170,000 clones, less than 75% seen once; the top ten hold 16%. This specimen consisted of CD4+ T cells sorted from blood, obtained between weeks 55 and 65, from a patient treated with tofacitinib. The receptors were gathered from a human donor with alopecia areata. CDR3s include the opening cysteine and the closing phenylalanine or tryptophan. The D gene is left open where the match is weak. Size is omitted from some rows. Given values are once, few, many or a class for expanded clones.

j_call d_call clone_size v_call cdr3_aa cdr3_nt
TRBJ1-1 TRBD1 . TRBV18 CASSPRTGVSTEAFF TGTGCCAGCTCACCAAGGACAGGGGTGAGCACTGAAGCTTTCTTT
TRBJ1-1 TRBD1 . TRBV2 CASSLQGMNTEAFF TGTGCCAGCAGTCTACAGGGGATGAACACTGAAGCTTTCTTT
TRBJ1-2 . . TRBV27 CASSPLGRSYGYTF TGTGCCAGCAGTCCCTTGGGACGATCCTATGGCTACACCTTC
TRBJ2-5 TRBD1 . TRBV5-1 CASSLRGTGVDETQYF TGCGCCAGCAGCTTGAGGGGTACAGGGGTTGATGAGACCCAGTACTTC
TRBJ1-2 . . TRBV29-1 CSASFPRGYTF TGCAGCGCCTCATTCCCTCGGGGCTACACCTTC
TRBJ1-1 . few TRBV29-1 CSVAPYEAFF TGCAGCGTTGCTCCCTATGAAGCTTTCTTT
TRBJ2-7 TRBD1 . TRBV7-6 CASSLGEARPGGKYF TGTGCCAGCAGCTTAGGGGAGGCGCGCCCAGGGGGCAAGTACTTC
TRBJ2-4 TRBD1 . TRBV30 CAWNLPGTGYIQYF TGTGCCTGGAATCTCCCCGGGACAGGGTACATTCAGTACTTC
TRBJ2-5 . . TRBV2 CASSESRNVQETQYF TGTGCCAGCAGTGAATCTAGGAACGTCCAAGAGACCCAGTACTTC
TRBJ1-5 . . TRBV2 CASSEGARNQPQHF TGTGCCAGCAGTGAGGGGGCCCGCAATCAGCCCCAGCATTTT
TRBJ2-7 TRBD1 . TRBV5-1 CASSLGRTGSYEQYF TGCGCCAGCAGCTTGGGAAGGACAGGGTCTTACGAGCAGTACTTC
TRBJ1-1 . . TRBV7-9 CASSSGPNTEAFF TGTGCCAGCAGCTCGGGACCGAACACTGAAGCTTTCTTT
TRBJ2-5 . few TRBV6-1 CASSEHTVMETQYF TGTGCCAGCAGTGAACACACCGTCATGGAGACCCAGTACTTC
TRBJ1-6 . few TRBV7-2 CASSRQSNSPLHF TGTGCCAGCAGCCGACAGAGTAATTCACCCCTCCACTTT
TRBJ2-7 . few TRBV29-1 CSVDVTGGYEQYF TGCAGCGTTGACGTGACGGGCGGATACGAGCAGTACTTC
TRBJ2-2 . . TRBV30 CAWRDDWDTGELFF TGTGCCTGGAGGGATGACTGGGACACCGGGGAGCTGTTTTTT
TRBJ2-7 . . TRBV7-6 CASSLDGGVTGEQYF TGTGCCAGCAGCTTAGATGGTGGGGTTACGGGCGAGCAGTACTTC
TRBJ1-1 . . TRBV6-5 CASSQGSAEAFF TGTGCCAGCAGTCAGGGGTCGGCTGAAGCTTTCTTT
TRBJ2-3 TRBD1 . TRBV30 CAWNGQVGTDTQYF TGTGCCTGGAACGGACAGGTCGGCACAGATACGCAGTATTTT
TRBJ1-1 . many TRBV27 CASSFGPANTEAFF TGTGCCAGCAGTTTCGGGCCGGCGAACACTGAAGCTTTCTTT
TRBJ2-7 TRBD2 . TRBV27 CASSLRGDHVYEQYF TGTGCCAGCAGTTTACGGGGGGACCACGTATACGAGCAGTACTTC
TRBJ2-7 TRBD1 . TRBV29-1 CSARTGIAYEQYF TGCAGCGCCAGGACAGGGATTGCCTACGAGCAGTACTTC
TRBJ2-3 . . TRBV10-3 CAIMETDTQYF TGTGCCATCATGGAAACAGATACGCAGTATTTT
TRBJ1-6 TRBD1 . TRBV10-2 CASRKSDRGNSPLHF TGCGCCAGCAGGAAATCGGACAGGGGAAATTCACCCCTCCACTTT
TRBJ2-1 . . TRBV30 CASYRWGEQFF TGTGCCTCCTATCGTTGGGGTGAGCAGTTCTTC
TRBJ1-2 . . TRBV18 CASSPETGKVYTF TGTGCCAGCTCACCCGAGACGGGAAAGGTCTACACCTTC
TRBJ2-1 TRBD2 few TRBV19 CASSPRGTSGGTPHNEQFF TGTGCCAGTAGTCCAAGGGGGACTAGCGGGGGGACTCCGCACAATGAGCAGTTCTTC
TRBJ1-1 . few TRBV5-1 CASSLGAANTEAFF TGCGCCAGCAGCTTGGGGGCTGCGAACACTGAAGCTTTCTTT
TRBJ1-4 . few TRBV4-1 CASSQNRWEKLFF TGCGCCAGCAGCCAAAATCGGTGGGAAAAACTGTTTTTT
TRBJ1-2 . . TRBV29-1 CSVEYGGGYTF TGCAGCGTGGAGTACGGGGGTGGCTACACCTTC
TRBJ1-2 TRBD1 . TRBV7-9 CASSTRSEGAGGYTF TGTGCCAGCAGCACACGGTCAGAGGGGGCAGGCGGCTACACCTTC
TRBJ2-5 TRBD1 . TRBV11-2 CASSQGQGQETQYF TGTGCCAGCAGCCAGGGACAGGGGCAAGAGACCCAGTACTTC
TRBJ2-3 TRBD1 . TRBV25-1 CASSTTGMSTDTQYF TGTGCCAGCAGTACGACAGGGATGAGTACAGATACGCAGTATTTT
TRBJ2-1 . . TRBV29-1 CSVPRTPVGTEQFF TGCAGCGTTCCTAGGACCCCCGTCGGGACTGAGCAGTTCTTC
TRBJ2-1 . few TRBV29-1 CSVSRGRPPTYNEQFF TGCAGCGTTTCGCGGGGACGGCCGCCCACCTACAATGAGCAGTTCTTC
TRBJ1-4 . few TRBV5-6 CASSLERNPNEKLFF TGTGCCAGCAGCTTGGAAAGGAATCCTAATGAAAAACTGTTTTTT
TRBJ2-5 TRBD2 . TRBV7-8 CASSFSSGGAGETQYF TGTGCCAGCAGCTTCTCTAGCGGGGGGGCGGGAGAGACCCAGTACTTC
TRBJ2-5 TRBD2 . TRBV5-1 CASSSGTSGGAQGAQYF TGCGCCAGCAGCTCCGGGACTAGCGGGGGCGCACAAGGGGCCCAGTACTTC
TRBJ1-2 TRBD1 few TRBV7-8 CASSPGQGGYTF TGTGCCAGCAGCCCAGGACAGGGCGGCTACACCTTC
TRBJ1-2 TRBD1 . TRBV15 CATSIPGQAYIGYTF TGTGCCACCAGCATTCCGGGACAGGCGTATATCGGCTACACCTTC
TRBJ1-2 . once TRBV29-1 CSVVGTTGYTF TGCAGCGTCGTAGGGACCACGGGGTACACCTTC
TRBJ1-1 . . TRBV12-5 CASGTVGGTEAFF TGTGCTAGTGGTACCGTTGGGGGGACTGAAGCTTTCTTT
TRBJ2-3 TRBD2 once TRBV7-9 CASSLVAGIYTDTQYF TGTGCCAGCAGCTTAGTAGCGGGGATATACACAGATACGCAGTATTTT